The T cell receptor (beta chain) described here comes from a study of read filtering for tumor transcriptome and immune sequencing. From 400 to 450 ng of RNA, a library with molecular barcoded alpha/delta and beta/gamma adaptors was made. TCRdb re-called the reads through MiXCR, storing one row per CDR3 protein. The sample lists fewer than 30,000 distinct CDR3 sequences, under 15% occurring once. Germline trimming cut 8 bases from V and 0 bases from J; bases unmatched to any gene: 9. The length of the CDR3 is 14 residues. CDR1 and CDR2 from the germline V gene are DFQATT and SNEGSKA (reference sequence). In regard to this clonotype: A much bigger clone sits one base away, suggesting this may be a read error.

The chain is built from TRBV20-1 and TRBJ1-1, with TRBD1 matching 7 bases. The sequenced material came from a population of CD138-negative cells sorted from bone marrow. This sequence was found in a donor aged 40 or older with multiple myeloma. The CDR3 region has the DNA TGCAGTACTGCCCTGGGACAGCTGAACACTGAAGCTTTCTTT. It codes for CSTALGQLNTEAFF.